These T cell receptor beta chains were read from a single sample in a study of blood T cell repertoires in COVID-19. Repertoires were generated with immunoSEQ multiplex PCR, while TCRdb's copy carries only in-frame clones and drops some. The sample lists approximately 250,000 clones; more than 70% were seen once. Specimen: PBMCs or T cells enriched from blood (not recorded which). The receptors come from a woman aged 55-70 years in a cohort exposed to, infected with or recovered from COVID-19 (not recorded which). The CDR3 runs from the conserved cysteine through the conserved F or W. Fields, in order: clone size, V gene, CDR3 protein. Size tells how often a clone was seen (once, few, many) or the class of an expanded clone, and some rows leave it out.

size: -; V: TRBV5-6; CDR3: CASSQRLYTDTQYF
size: -; V: TRBV5-4; CDR3: CASTPRDRVTDTQYF
size: -; V: TRBV7-2; CDR3: CASRRTSGSLGEQYF
size: -; V: TRBV5-1; CDR3: CASSFQGPSETQYF
size: -; V: TRBV5-1; CDR3: CASSWGTGNNYGYTF
size: -; V: TRBV28; CDR3: CASSVTGNSYEQYF
size: few; V: TRBV11-2; CDR3: CASSLVYSGSGQETQYF
size: once; V: TRBV11-2; CDR3: CASSSGLIRALEQYF
size: -; V: TRBV3-1/TRBV3-2; CDR3: CASSHLRPGSNQPQHF
size: -; V: TRBV5-6; CDR3: CASSFGLAGGFDEQYF
size: -; V: TRBV30; CDR3: CAWSARANYGYTF
size: -; V: TRBV11-2; CDR3: CASSLRGGEAGGHSGTQYF
size: once; V: TRBV18; CDR3: CASSPQTGGSSYEQYF
size: -; V: TRBV28; CDR3: CASRGTGYEQYF
size: -; V: TRBV28; CDR3: CASSSPGAPSGNTIYF
size: -; V: TRBV28; CDR3: CASSSGFANTGELFF
size: -; V: TRBV19; CDR3: CASSRLAGDGNTQYF
size: -; V: TRBV24-1; CDR3: CATSDYNDRGGYTF
size: once; V: TRBV6-1; CDR3: CASSEGGYTGELFF
size: -; V: TRBV27; CDR3: CASSPQGAHTEAFF
size: -; V: TRBV11-2; CDR3: CASSLDYKREGSYEQYF
size: -; V: TRBV7-6; CDR3: CASSPGTSGPYNEQFF
size: -; V: TRBV28; CDR3: CASSRTGTGRTDTQYF
size: -; V: TRBV2; CDR3: CASRKPGQSNQPQHF
size: -; V: TRBV24-1; CDR3: CATQAGTNTGELFF
size: -; V: TRBV28; CDR3: CASSAGLEVREQYF
size: -; V: TRBV5-5; CDR3: CASSFIRGSYEQYF
size: -; V: TRBV12-5; CDR3: CASGDGHIFNEQFF
size: -; V: TRBV6-5; CDR3: CASTERGAYEQYF
size: -; V: TRBV3-1/TRBV3-2; CDR3: CASSQGAGETQYF
size: -; V: TRBV6-1; CDR3: CASSEFGWTGENIQYF
size: few; V: TRBV18; CDR3: CASSPPLGAGSSYEQYF
size: -; V: TRBV7-9; CDR3: CASSLTSGSNEQFF
size: -; V: TRBV19; CDR3: CASSIRDRSYGYTF
size: -; V: TRBV7-8; CDR3: CASSFSGVSAGRNGGYTF
size: -; V: TRBV5-1; CDR3: CASSLQGVNTEAFF
size: -; V: TRBV18; CDR3: CASSPPELAGAVEQYF
size: -; V: TRBV4-1; CDR3: CASSQDRGGVGNTIYF
size: -; V: TRBV9; CDR3: CASSVSGTGKSGNTIYF
size: few; V: TRBV29-1; CDR3: CSVRVERGDNEQFF
size: -; V: TRBV30; CDR3: CAWSVLPGHRDGYTF
size: -; V: TRBV30; CDR3: CAWRIGTSGAYEQYF
size: -; V: TRBV27; CDR3: CASSYAARRGIWEAFF
size: -; V: TRBV28; CDR3: CASSFIGGEGYEQYF
size: -; V: TRBV28; CDR3: CASSWFGTAAYGYTF
size: -; V: TRBV7-9; CDR3: CASSLGLAREQYF
size: once; V: TRBV30; CDR3: CAWGTGVNYGYTF
size: few; V: TRBV4-3; CDR3: CASSQDLAGLETQYF
size: -; V: TRBV2; CDR3: CASRATGLAGMATDTQYF